The rows below give T cell receptor beta chains drawn from one sample of a study of blood T cells in healthy people across ages. Using its own MiXCR run on the 5' RACE reads, TCRdb lists one record per CDR3 protein. Altogether about 1.6 million distinct CDR3 sequences are present, around 36% being singletons, with the ten largest covering about 11%. The sequencing input was blood. These receptors were collected from a woman aged 25-40 years in good health. CDR3s include the opening cysteine and the closing phenylalanine or tryptophan. The order of the fields is D gene, clone size, J gene, V gene, CDR3 DNA, CDR3 protein. D genes are given only for firm matches. Some rows mark clone size as missing; the rest say once, few, many or name a class of expanded clone.

>NA|NA|TRBJ2-1|TRBV3-1
TGTGCCAGCAGCGCTCGGGACTTTACCTACAATGAGCAGTTCTTC
CASSARDFTYNEQFF
>NA|NA|TRBJ1-2|TRBV6-6
TGTGCCACCCGGCGGGACACCCGGGGTGGCTACACCTTC
CATRRDTRGGYTF
>NA|NA|TRBJ1-2|TRBV6-1
TGTGCCAGCAGTGAAGGCGCACCCAACTATGGCTACACCTTC
CASSEGAPNYGYTF
>TRBD2|once|TRBJ2-1|TRBV12-3/TRBV12-4
TGTGCCAGCAGCTTATCTAGCGGGGCTGAGCAGTTCTTC
CASSLSSGAEQFF
>NA|NA|TRBJ2-4|TRBV6-1
TGTGCCAGCAGTGATCGACAGAACAGACTAGCCAAAAACATTCAGTACTTC
CASSDRQNRLAKNIQYF
>NA|few|TRBJ2-4|TRBV20-1
TGCAGTGCTAGAGTTGAGGGTTTAGCCAAAAACATTCAGTACTTC
CSARVEGLAKNIQYF
>TRBD2|NA|TRBJ2-5|TRBV20-1
TGCAGTGCGCCTACTAGCGGGAGGCGTGAGACCCAGTACTTC
CSAPTSGRRETQYF
>NA|once|TRBJ1-1|TRBV3-1
TGTGCCAGCAGCCCTCACAGCACCATGAACACTGAAGCTTTCTTT
CASSPHSTMNTEAFF
>TRBD2|NA|TRBJ2-1|TRBV6-5
TGTGCCAGCAGTTACCGGCTAGCGGACAATGAGCAGTTCTTC
CASSYRLADNEQFF
>NA|few|TRBJ1-2|TRBV15
TGTGCCACCAGCGGCGGGTTTAACTATGGCTACACCTTC
CATSGGFNYGYTF
>NA|NA|TRBJ2-3|TRBV28
TGTGCCAGCAGAGTACCGGGACCAGGGGAGGATACGCAGTATTTT
CASRVPGPGEDTQYF
>NA|few|TRBJ1-4|TRBV9
TGTGCCAGCAGCGTAGGTCCAGCTAATGAAAAACTGTTTTTT
CASSVGPANEKLFF
>NA|NA|TRBJ2-3|TRBV5-1
TGCGCCAGCAGCTTGATCCAGAGTTTCACAGATACGCAGTATTTT
CASSLIQSFTDTQYF
>TRBD1|NA|TRBJ2-5|TRBV7-2
TGTGCCAGCAGCTCATACCGGGACAGCCTACAAGAGACCCAGTACTTC
CASSSYRDSLQETQYF
>TRBD2|NA|TRBJ2-2|TRBV2
TGTGCCAGCGGACTAGCGGGATGGGGCGGGGAGCTGTTTTTT
CASGLAGWGGELFF
>NA|NA|TRBJ2-1|TRBV28
TGTGCCAGCAGTTTACAGGGGCATGTCTACAATGAGCAGTTCTTC
CASSLQGHVYNEQFF
>TRBD2|NA|TRBJ2-5|TRBV20-1
TGCGGTGCTTGGGGGGGAGCGGGAGGCGCTCGGTACTTC
CGAWGGAGGARYF
>NA|many|TRBJ2-7|TRBV6-6
TGTGCCAGCAGGGAGGGGGCCCGATCCTACGAGCAGTACTTC
CASREGARSYEQYF
>TRBD2|NA|TRBJ2-3|TRBV4-1
TGCGCCAGCAGCCCCCTCCGGGCGGGGGGGTCCGCAGATACGCAGTATTTT
CASSPLRAGGSADTQYF
>NA|NA|TRBJ1-1|TRBV2
TGTGCCAGCACTAAATCTTGGGAACAAAGAACTACTGAAGCTTTCTTT
CASTKSWEQRTTEAFF
>NA|few|TRBJ2-1|TRBV7-2
TGTGCCAGCAGCTTAGGCGCTAGCACGAAGCAGTTCTTC
CASSLGASTKQFF
>TRBD1|NA|TRBJ2-1|TRBV5-1
TGCGCCAGCAGCCTGACAGGGAAGGGACACAATGAGCAGTTCTTC
CASSLTGKGHNEQFF
>NA|NA|TRBJ1-3|TRBV29-1
TGCAGCGCCCGCCCAAGCTCTGGAAACACCATATATTTT
CSARPSSGNTIYF
>NA|NA|TRBJ2-7|TRBV2
TGTGCCAGCAGTGATCAGCGTAGAGGATCCTACGAGCAGTACTTC
CASSDQRRGSYEQYF
>NA|NA|TRBJ2-3|TRBV6-6
TGTGCCAGCTATAGGAGCGATGCAGATACGCAGTATTTT
CASYRSDADTQYF
>NA|NA|TRBJ1-1|TRBV5-1
TGCGCCAGCAGCTTGGAACAGTCGAACACTGAAGCTTTCTTT
CASSLEQSNTEAFF
>TRBD1|NA|TRBJ2-6|TRBV5-1
TGCGCCAGCAGCTTCTCTCCGGGACAGGGTTTTGGTGGGGCCAACGTCCTGACTTTC
CASSFSPGQGFGGANVLTF
>NA|NA|TRBJ1-2|TRBV4-1
TGCGCCACTCGACTACAGTTTTCTAATAACTATGGCTACACCTTC
CATRLQFSNNYGYTF
>NA|NA|TRBJ2-7|TRBV5-1
TGCGCCAGCAGCTGGGAGCCAGCCTCCTACGAGCAGTACTTC
CASSWEPASYEQYF
>TRBD1|few|TRBJ1-1|TRBV20-1
TGCAGTGCTACACAACGAGGGGGCGGAATTGATATTATGAACACTGAAGCTTTCTTT
CSATQRGGGIDIMNTEAFF
>NA|NA|TRBJ2-3|TRBV9
TGTGCCAGCAGCGTAGAGCAGGGAGCCGATACGCAGTATTTT
CASSVEQGADTQYF
>TRBD2|few|TRBJ2-5|TRBV24-1
TGTGCCACCAGTGGTTCTAGCGGGAGGACGGAGACCCAGTACTTC
CATSGSSGRTETQYF
>NA|NA|TRBJ2-3|TRBV25-1
TGTGCCAGCCGACCCCAACAGGAGTTAAATACGCAGTATTTT
CASRPQQELNTQYF
>NA|NA|TRBJ1-2|TRBV7-9
TGTGCCAGCAGCGAGTCTGGCTACACCTTC
CASSESGYTF
>NA|NA|TRBJ1-4|TRBV7-2
TGTGCCAGCAGCTTAGCGTCGCAGGTTCCTAATGAAAAACTGTTTTTT
CASSLASQVPNEKLFF
>NA|NA|TRBJ2-5|TRBV11-1
TGTGCCAGCAGCTTATGGGGGAAAGTGGCGGAGACCCAGTACTTC
CASSLWGKVAETQYF
>TRBD2|few|TRBJ2-7|TRBV20-1
TGCAGTGCTAGTTCCAGCGGGAGGTACGAGCAGTACTTC
CSASSSGRYEQYF
>NA|NA|TRBJ2-1|TRBV5-1
TGCGCCAGCAGCTTGGGGCAGTTCTTTCCTGAGCAGTTCTTC
CASSLGQFFPEQFF
>NA|NA|TRBJ1-1|TRBV20-1
TGCAGTGTTGCGCAAGGGCGGGACACTGAAGCTTTCTTT
CSVAQGRDTEAFF
>NA|NA|TRBJ1-2|TRBV7-2
TGTGCCAGCAGCTTACGGGACGGGTTCCACTATGGCTACACCTTC
CASSLRDGFHYGYTF
>TRBD2|NA|TRBJ2-2|TRBV12-3/TRBV12-4
TGTGCCAGCAGTTTTAGTCTAGCGGGGGCCCAAGGAACCGGGGAGCTGTTTTTT
CASSFSLAGAQGTGELFF
>NA|NA|TRBJ2-7|TRBV18
TGTGCCAGCTCACCCGAGACCGGGACACCCTACGAGCAGTACTTC
CASSPETGTPYEQYF
>NA|few|TRBJ2-1|TRBV20-1
TGCAGTGCGAGCGGTCGGGAGTCGTCCTACAATGAGCAGTTCTTC
CSASGRESSYNEQFF
>TRBD2|NA|TRBJ2-3|TRBV20-1
TGCAGTGCTTGGGGACTAGTCCCAGATACGCAGTATTTT
CSAWGLVPDTQYF
>TRBD2|NA|TRBJ2-5|TRBV2
TGTGCCAGCAGTGGATATAGCGGGGGGTTCCAAGAGACCCAGTACTTC
CASSGYSGGFQETQYF
>TRBD2|NA|TRBJ2-1|TRBV20-1
TGCAGTGCTAGACGGACTAGCGGGGGAGCCAATGAGCAGTTCTTC
CSARRTSGGANEQFF
>TRBD2|NA|TRBJ2-1|TRBV5-1
TGCGCCAGCGTCTCCGGGACTAGCGGGAAAAATGAGCAGTTCTTC
CASVSGTSGKNEQFF
>NA|NA|TRBJ2-2|TRBV27
TGTGCCAGTAAGGACTCTGGGTATACGGACACCGGGGAGCTGTTTTTT
CASKDSGYTDTGELFF
>NA|NA|TRBJ2-7|TRBV28
TGTGCCAGCAGTCCCGCTAGAAGGAATTACGAGCAGTACTTC
CASSPARRNYEQYF
>NA|NA|TRBJ1-2|TRBV28
TGTGCCATTGGACCCCCTGGGTTGTATGGCTACACCTTC
CAIGPPGLYGYTF
>NA|NA|TRBJ2-5|TRBV3-1
TGTGCCAGCAACCGTCTCGGCGGCCAAGAGACCCAGTACTTC
CASNRLGGQETQYF
>TRBD1|NA|TRBJ2-1|TRBV27
TGTGCCAGCAGTTTATGGGACAGCCCTTTTAATGAGCAGTTCTTC
CASSLWDSPFNEQFF
>NA|NA|TRBJ2-4|TRBV20-1
TGCAGTGCTAGAGGTGGGAGCGTAGCCAAAAACATTCAGTACTTC
CSARGGSVAKNIQYF
>NA|few|TRBJ2-1|TRBV10-3
TGTGCCATCCTAGCAGGGAACAATGAGCAGTTCTTC
CAILAGNNEQFF
>TRBD1|few|TRBJ1-2|TRBV29-1
TGCAGCGTCCCTACAGGGGACTATGGCTACACCTTC
CSVPTGDYGYTF
>NA|NA|TRBJ2-3|TRBV18
TGTGCCGGCTCACCCGGGCGCACAGATACGCAGTATTTT
CAGSPGRTDTQYF